These T cell receptor beta chains were read from a single sample in a study of shared clonotypes between healthy human individuals. Clones were sequenced by immunoSEQ multiplex PCR, and TCRdb holds only the in-frame ones, with some missing. The data hold 2 million to 2.5 million clones, with 85% to 95% observed a single time. The sample taken for sequencing was naive CD4+ T cells from PBMCs. Every receptor here comes from a man aged 18 to 29 in good health. Some clones in this sample may be carry-over from other donors' samples. Each CDR3 is given with its conserved first and last residue. The D gene is left open where the match is weak. Clone size, where shown, is once, few, many, or a class for clones that have expanded.

>NA|NA|TRBJ2-7|TRBV7-8
TGTGCCAGCAGCTTAGGGGGTGCAGAGCAGTACTTC
CASSLGGAEQYF
>once|TRBD1|TRBJ1-3|TRBV11-2
TGTGCCAGCAGCTTTGATGACAGGGGTGGAAACACCATATATTTT
CASSFDDRGGNTIYF
>NA|NA|TRBJ2-1|TRBV19
TGTGCCAGTACCCGGAGGGCTGAGATCAATGAGCAGTTCTTC
CASTRRAEINEQFF
>once|NA|TRBJ1-5|TRBV6-6
TGTGCCACCCGCAGAGGAGATCAGCCCCAGCATTTT
CATRRGDQPQHF
>NA|NA|TRBJ1-4|TRBV28
TGTGCCAGCAGTTTGTACAGGCGCAGTAATGAAAAACTGTTTTTT
CASSLYRRSNEKLFF
>NA|NA|TRBJ2-3|TRBV5-1
TGCGCCAGCAGCTTGGTGCAGAACACAGATACGCAGTATTTT
CASSLVQNTDTQYF
>NA|NA|TRBJ2-1|TRBV7-9
TGTGCCAGCAGCTTGGGCGGACACCGCTACAATGAGCAGTTCTTC
CASSLGGHRYNEQFF
>NA|NA|TRBJ2-7|TRBV19
TGTGCCAGTAGTATGACAGTAAGGAGCTACGAGCAGTACTTC
CASSMTVRSYEQYF
>NA|TRBD2|TRBJ2-3|TRBV11-1
TGTGCCAGCAGCTTTCACGCGGGGGGACTCACAGATACGCAGTATTTT
CASSFHAGGLTDTQYF
>few|NA|TRBJ1-3|TRBV29-1
TGCAGCGTTAAGGGTGCGGGCCTGGAAGGAAACACCATATATTTT
CSVKGAGLEGNTIYF
>NA|NA|TRBJ2-1|TRBV6-1
TGTGCCAGCAGTGGCAACAGGGTAGGGGACTACAATGAGCAGTTCTTC
CASSGNRVGDYNEQFF
>NA|NA|TRBJ1-2|TRBV28
TGTGCCAGCAGTTTTCTTTATAGGCCCCGCGGCTACACCTTC
CASSFLYRPRGYTF
>NA|NA|TRBJ2-7|TRBV10-3
TGTGCCATCAGTGAGTCTGGGGGTTCGAGCTACGAGCAGTACTTC
CAISESGGSSYEQYF
>NA|NA|TRBJ2-7|TRBV28
TGTGCCAGCATCGGAACGAGCGGGTCCTACGAGCAGTACTTC
CASIGTSGSYEQYF
>NA|TRBD1|TRBJ2-3|TRBV29-1
TGCAGCGCCAGACAGGGGGAAGATACGCAGTATTTT
CSARQGEDTQYF
>NA|NA|TRBJ1-1|TRBV25-1
TGTGCCAGCACGCTATCGGAGAACACTGAAGCTTTCTTT
CASTLSENTEAFF